This T cell receptor (beta chain) emerged from a study of blood T cell repertoires in COVID-19 (dated by TCRdb to about 2020). With respect to the entire study: Collaborator samples came from the United States, Italy and Spain and covered acute and convalescent phases of COVID-19. The dataset comprised deeply sampled blood TCRbeta repertoires from subjects exposed to, actively infected with, or recovered from COVID-19. The samples were drawn from two sources: the first 160 participants of the ongoing ImmuneRACE study, and 950 to 1,500 subjects contributed by 6 global collaborators. The sample metadata nearly always contained a de-identified subject ID, COVID-19 status, age in years and sex. The material from the prospective study consisted of cDNA or gDNA derived from T cells, B-cell-depleted T cells, or PBMCs. The repertoires were made available in a free public database intended to serve as a resource for research on the immune response to SARS-CoV-2. HLA class I and class II types, where available, came from metadata supplied by the sample provider rather than from assay-based typing. The paper as a whole reports these results and caveats: Clinical and demographic metadata were provided uncurated, with the amount varying by source and participant.

V is reduced by 4 bases and J by 7 bases, leaving a spacing of 16 bases between them. Taken from cysteine to phenylalanine, the CDR3 has 14 residues. CDR3 DNA only is kept here, 42 bases in frame from base 1. CDR1 is given as KGHSH and CDR2 as LQKENI, both from the germline V gene. TCRbeta CDR3 regions were amplified from genomic DNA using the immunoSEQ Assay, a bias-controlled multiplex PCR. Concerning the study's data processing: The number of nucleated cells in each sample was estimated from the amplification of reference gene primers within the assay. To quantify the absolute abundance of each unique TCRbeta CDR3 rearrangement, sequence reads were collapsed and filtered. For each sample, productive Simpson clonality was calculated as the square root of Simpson's diversity index over productive rearrangements. As stored in TCRdb, this immuneACCESS dataset retains in-frame rearrangements with V and J assigned. A fraction of the clones does not appear; measured against another copy, unresolved V genes explain less than half of the discrepancy, and the remainder lacks a known reason. The D gene and trimming were derived from the DNA, and the V and J assignments and clone size from that table. The sample yields tens of thousands of clones; more than 70% were counted once. The top ten clonotypes cover 6.3% of the sample.

This clone has only a few counts. The specificity of this receptor is unknown. No base quality information exists; no much larger clone differs at one position. Whole blood was collected in K2EDTA tubes by collaborating institutions according to the institutions' own protocols. For TCRbeta analysis, collaborator samples were shipped as frozen whole blood, as isolated PBMCs, or as DNA extracted from either sample type. This receptor chain uses TRBV18 and TRBJ1-2; no D gene is confidently identified. This clonotype was sampled from a woman in her sixties with acute or convalescent COVID-19. The sequenced material came from peripheral blood. The DNA sequence reads TGTGCCAGCTCACTGTCTGGGCAGTACAGTGGCTACACCTTC. It translates to CASSLSGQYSGYTF.